The 30 T cell receptor beta chains listed next were all sequenced from one sample in a study of blood T cell repertoires in COVID-19. Here immunoSEQ multiplex PCR was the method, and the copy in TCRdb shows in-frame clones only, minus some. The sample carries 450,000 or so clones, about 87% recorded once. Sequencing was carried out using peripheral blood. These receptors all stem from a man younger than 30 with COVID-19, enrolled during active disease.

The rearrangement links TRBV16 to TRBJ1-1; possibly TRBD1 for D (5 bases). Germline values: CDR1 KGHSY, CDR2 FQNENV. V gave up 4 bases and J gave up 4 bases, with 19 bases separating them. The CDR3 contains 16 residues. The CDR3 nucleotides are TGTGCCAGCAGCCCCTCTCGGGGGGTCGGGTCCACTGAAGCTTTCTTT. It specifies CASSPSRGVGSTEAFF. The variable domain in full, with the rest retrieved from reference TRBV16 and TRBJ1-1, is GEEVAQTPKHLVRGEGQKAKLYCAPIKGHSYVFWYQQVLKNEFKFLISFQNENVFDETGMPKERFSAKCLPNSPCSLEIQATKLEDSAVYFCASSPSRGVGSTEAFFGQGTRLTVV.

V is TRBV6-5 and J is TRBJ2-3; D is possibly TRBD2 (5 bases). The germline V gene encodes CDR1 MNHEY and CDR2 SVGAGI. This CDR3 contains 16 residues. V gave up 0 bases and J gave up 2 bases, with 12 bases separating them. CDR3 protein: CASSYSGGSATDTQYF. CDR3 DNA sequence: TGTGCCAGCAGTTACTCGGGTGGGAGCGCCACAGATACGCAGTATTTT.

The chain couples TRBV18 to TRBJ2-7; 10 positions match TRBD1. Germline values: CDR1 KGHSH, CDR2 LQKENI. Trimming removed 1 base from V and 5 bases from J; junction bases left unmatched: 14. The CDR3 length is 18 residues. The CDR3 DNA sequence: TGTGCCAGCTCACCACTTTACGGACAGGACAGGGGGTCCGACGAGCAGTACTTC. As protein: CASSPLYGQDRGSDEQYF.

J is TRBJ2-1 and V is TRBV2, with D possibly being TRBD2 (6 bases). Germline V lookup: CDR1 SNHLY, CDR2 FYNNEI. V lost 6 bases to trimming and J lost 0 bases, with 18 bases between them. This CDR3 is 17 amino acids long. The CDR3 protein is CASRLRSSSDSYNEQFF. The CDR3 bases are TGTGCCAGCAGGCTCCGCTCGTCTAGCGACTCCTACAATGAGCAGTTCTTC.

The chain has TRBV3-1 (or the pseudogene TRBV3-2) and TRBJ1-2; TRBD1 might be the D (6 bases). There are 15 residues in the CDR3. In germline, CDR1 is LGHDT, CDR2 YNNKEL (reference sequence). The V and J ends lost 3 bases and 4 bases respectively, with 15 bases between them. CDR3 DNA sequence: TGTGCCAGCAGCCAGTTTTCAGGGGCAGGCTATGGCTACACCTTC. Translating it yields CASSQFSGAGYGYTF.

The chain uses TRBV18 and TRBJ2-7; TRBD1 aligns across 10 bases. V lost 7 bases, J lost 3 bases, and 3 bases stayed unmatched. In germline, CDR1 is KGHSH, CDR2 LQKENI. This CDR3 is 13 amino acids long. The CDR3 DNA is TGTGCCAGCTTACGGGACAGGGGCTACGAGCAGTACTTC. Translation: CASLRDRGYEQYF.

The J gene is TRBJ2-6, the V gene TRBV19, with a possible D match to TRBD1 (5 bases). Trimming removed 5 bases from V and 0 bases from J, with 17 bases in between. CDR3 size: 18 residues. Per the germline V gene, CDR1 is LNHDA and CDR2 is SQIVND (reference sequence). The CDR3 DNA reads TGTGCCAGTAGTGCTTCTGACAGTCTTCTCTCTGGGGCCAACGTCCTGACTTTC. Amino acid sequence: CASSASDSLLSGANVLTF. Combining the CDR3 with reference TRBV19 and TRBJ2-6 gives the whole variable domain DGGITQSPKYLFRKEGQNVTLSCEQNLNHDAMYWYRQDPGQGLRLIYYSQIVNDFQKGDIAEGYSVSREKKESFPLTVTSAQKNPTAFYLCASSASDSLLSGANVLTFGAGSRLTVL.

The chain couples TRBV2 to TRBJ2-2; D is perhaps TRBD2 (7 bases). Germline lookup yields CDR1 SNHLY and CDR2 FYNNEI. CDR3 length: 17 amino acids. The ends were cut back, 3 bases at V and 4 bases at J, with 18 bases in the middle. Written as DNA, the CDR3 is TGTGCCAGCAGTGAGAGGGGGGCGACTAGCTCCACCGGGGAGCTGTTTTTT. This encodes CASSERGATSSTGELFF.

The chain couples TRBV4-2 to TRBJ1-5; no definite D call. This CDR3 is built from 16 residues. V lost 3 bases and J lost 5, with 17 bases in between. Germline CDR1 LGHNA, CDR2 YNFKEQ. The chain's CDR3 is CASSHTGKGKDQPQHF. CDR3 coding DNA: TGTGCCAGCAGCCACACCGGGAAAGGGAAGGATCAGCCCCAGCATTTT.

This chain uses TRBV5-1 with TRBJ2-1; 14 bases are a match to TRBD2. The CDR3 sequence is 15 residues long. The germline CDR1 and CDR2 sequences are SGHRS and YFSETQ. V was pared by 3 bases and J by 5 bases, with 1 base of the junction left unmatched. The CDR3 loop is CASSWGLAGDNEQFF. The CDR3 DNA reads as TGCGCCAGCAGCTGGGGACTAGCGGGGGACAATGAGCAGTTCTTC.

The CDR3 DNA reads TGTGCCAGCAGGTCCCCCGGGACAGGAATCAATGAGCAGTTCTTC. Translating gives CASRSPGTGINEQFF. The V call is TRBV7-2, the J call TRBJ2-1; 8 bases are shared with TRBD1. The V segment lost 6 bases and the J segment 6 bases; nucleotides outside the gene matches: 10. This CDR3 is built from 15 residues. The germline gives CDR1 SGHTA, CDR2 FQGNSA.

The count of this clone is one. The CDR3 protein is CASSERNLGAAGELFF. As DNA, the CDR3 is TGTGCCAGCAGTGAACGGAATCTGGGAGCCGCCGGGGAGCTGTTTTTT. V gene TRBV6-1 combines with J gene TRBJ2-2; the D gene is possibly TRBD2 (5 bases). CDR1 MNHNS and CDR2 SASEGT come from the germline V gene. The germline V and J ends were trimmed by 2 bases and 6 bases, with 16 bases remaining between them. The CDR3 consists of 16 residues.

The J gene is TRBJ1-3, the V gene TRBV21-1. TRBV21-1 corresponds to a pseudogene. The CDR3 is 19 residues long. CDR3 sequence reads: CASSKDRVARAFSGNTIYF. DNA for the CDR3: TGTGCCAGCAGCAAAGATCGAGTGGCGAGGGCCTTCTCTGGAAACACCATATATTTT.

The chain has TRBV6-6 and TRBJ2-7; the match to TRBD1 covers 8 bases. Germline-derived CDR1 and CDR2 are MNHNY and SVGAGI (reference sequence). V shed 4 bases, J shed 6 bases, and the junction held 14 bases outside the gene matches. The CDR3 has 16 amino acids. For the CDR3, the DNA is TGTGCCAGCAGTTCAAATCGGGGGACAGGATCATCCGAGCAGTACTTC. Encoded protein: CASSSNRGTGSSEQYF.

The table lists this clone with a few counts. The chain employs TRBV4-1 and TRBJ2-1; 11 bases fit TRBD2. CDR1 is MGHRA, CDR2 YSYEKL, per germline. The junction had 11 bases not matched to a gene; V was cut back by 1 base and J by 9 bases. This CDR3 contains 17 residues. The CDR3 sequence: CASSQGYKGLAVGEQFF. In DNA, the CDR3 is TGCGCCAGCAGCCAAGGTTACAAGGGACTAGCGGTAGGTGAGCAGTTCTTC.

This chain connects TRBV21-1 to TRBJ1-3. TRBV21-1 is labeled a pseudogene. This CDR3 is built from 12 residues. The CDR3 DNA reads as TGTGCCAGCAGCAAAGCAAGGAGGACCATATATTTT. It specifies CASSKARRTIYF.

V and J are TRBV7-3 and TRBJ2-3; D might be TRBD2 (5 bases). CDR3 length: 14 amino acids. CDR1 is SGHTA, CDR2 FQGTGA, per germline. Trimming took 5 bases from V and 8 from J, leaving 17 bases between them. The CDR3 DNA is TGTGCCAGCAGCAAAGGCGGACCCGAGGGTACGCAGTATTTT. Translation: CASSKGGPEGTQYF. Supplemented by reference TRBV7-3 and TRBJ2-3, the full variable domain reads GAGVSQTPSNKVTEKGKYVELRCDPISGHTALYWYRQSLGQGPEFLIYFQGTGAADDSGLPNDRFFAVRPEGSVSTLKIQRTERGDSAVYLCASSKGGPEGTQYFGPGTRLTVL.

The gene calls are TRBV12-3 or TRBV12-4 and TRBJ2-7; D call uncertain. The CDR3 spans 12 residues. V lost 4 bases to trimming and J lost 12 bases, with 16 bases between them. CDR3 protein: CASSSLNRARYF. CDR3 coding DNA: TGTGCCAGCAGTTCCTTAAACCGTGCCAGGTACTTC.

This clone was found once. Its ends do not fully match the called genes, so a read error is possible. J is TRBJ2-1 and V is TRBV24-1; 13 bases map to TRBD2. The CDR3 spans 18 residues. In germline, CDR1 is KGHDR, CDR2 SFDVKD. CDR3 sequence reads: CATSDSLGLAGVYSEQFF. Here the CDR3 DNA reads TGTGCCACCAGTGATTCCCTTGGACTAGCGGGAGTTTACAGTGAGCAGTTCTTC.

The chain joins TRBV14 to TRBJ1-2; 10 bases align to TRBD1. Losses at the gene ends were 4 bases for V and 4 bases for J; bases not matched to a gene: 3. The CDR3 runs to 14 residues. The germline CDR1 and CDR2 sequences are SGHDN and FVKESK. The CDR3, as DNA: TGTGCCAGCAGCCGGGACAGGGGCGTCTATGGCTACACCTTC. Protein sequence: CASSRDRGVYGYTF.

The genes are TRBV6-5 and TRBJ2-5, with D unclear. Germline CDR1 MNHEY, CDR2 SVGAGI. Trimming left V 2 bases short and J 1 base short, with 8 bases between. CDR3 length: 14 residues. The DNA of the CDR3 is TGTGCCAGCAGTTACCTTCCTACCCAAGAGACCCAGTACTTC. Translated: CASSYLPTQETQYF.

Turning to this clone: The junction departs from the called germline gene at one end, perhaps through a read error. The chain uses TRBV28 and TRBJ1-5; 10 bases are shared with TRBD1. In germline, CDR1 is MDHEN, CDR2 SYDVKM. The CDR3 runs to 18 residues. The CDR3 loop is CASSLSATGGVFNRPQHF. The DNA of the CDR3 is TGTGCCAGCAGTTTAAGCGCGACAGGGGGCGTTTTCAATCGGCCCCAGCATTTT.

The chain carries TRBV6-5 and TRBJ2-2, with 11 nucleotides matching TRBD1. Germline V gene data show CDR1 as MNHEY and CDR2 as SVGAGI. The CDR3 has 15 amino acids. V shed 6 bases and J 4 bases; nucleotides not matched to a gene: 4. DNA of the CDR3: TGTGCCAGCAGCCCGGACAGGGGGCCCACCGGGGAGCTGTTTTTT. Residues: CASSPDRGPTGELFF.

This sequence joins TRBV2 and TRBJ2-5; D is ambiguous. This CDR3 contains 16 residues. Germline V gene sequence: CDR1 SNHLY, CDR2 FYNNEI. The ends were cut back, 6 bases at V and 4 bases at J, with 21 bases in the middle. For the CDR3, the DNA is TGTGCCAGCAGGGCCGGGTTGCGGCCCGTTGGAGAGACCCAGTACTTC. This sequence encodes CASRAGLRPVGETQYF.

The J gene is TRBJ2-3, the V gene TRBV11-3; 11 nucleotides line up with TRBD2. The CDR3 is 15 amino acids. Germline V gene sequence: CDR1 SGHNT, CDR2 YENEEA. Trimming removed 3 bases from V and 4 bases from J; junction bases left unmatched: 3. The CDR3 DNA reads as TGTGCCAGCAGCTTGGGACTAGCGGTTTCAGATACGCAGTATTTT. It yields the protein CASSLGLAVSDTQYF.

The chain employs TRBV30 and TRBJ2-5, with TRBD2 as a possible D gene (6 bases). V was pared by 1 base and J by 3 bases, with 12 bases between. CDR1 is GTSNPN, CDR2 SVGIG, per germline (reference sequence). The CDR3 length is 14 residues. The CDR3 DNA reads TGTGCCTGGAGTGCAACTAGCAGGAAAGAGACCCAGTACTTC. This codes for CAWSATSRKETQYF.

The rearrangement links TRBV15 to TRBJ2-7, with TRBD2 identical over 13 bases. The trim removed 4 bases at V and 0 bases at J, leaving 9 bases unmatched. This CDR3 comprises 18 residues. The germline CDR1 and CDR2 sequences are LNHNV and YYDKDF (reference sequence). The CDR3 loop reads CATSTGLAGVGGSYEQYF. In nucleotides, the CDR3 is TGTGCCACCAGCACCGGACTAGCGGGAGTTGGTGGCTCCTACGAGCAGTACTTC.

This rearrangement joins TRBV28 to TRBJ1-2; no reliable D call. Germline CDR1 and CDR2: MDHEN and SYDVKM. V lost 6 bases, J lost 0 bases, and 17 bases lay in between. This CDR3 has 16 amino acids. The CDR3 sequence: CASRASGEAANYGYTF. CDR3 sequence (DNA): TGTGCCAGCAGAGCCAGCGGGGAGGCAGCTAACTATGGCTACACCTTC.

This sequence joins TRBV9 and TRBJ2-7; 12 bases agree with TRBD2. The V and J ends lost 3 bases and 2 bases, in that order; junction bases with no gene match: 3. This CDR3 is built from 15 residues. From germline, CDR1 is SGDLS and CDR2 YYNGEE. CDR3 nucleotides: TGTGCCAGCAGCGACGGACTAGCGGGGACCTACGAGCAGTACTTC. Translated: CASSDGLAGTYEQYF.

This sequence joins TRBV6-5 and TRBJ2-5; 11 positions agree with TRBD2. This CDR3 spans 16 amino acids. Per the germline V gene, CDR1 is MNHEY and CDR2 is SVGAGI. V trimming: 1 base; J trimming: 5 bases; junction bases outside the gene matches: 6. CDR3 bases: TGTGCCAGCAGTTACTACGCTAGCGGGGGGAGGGAGACCCAGTACTTC. As protein: CASSYYASGGRETQYF.